A single sample gave rise to the 11 T cell receptor beta chains below, sequenced in a study of blood T cell repertoires in COVID-19. Method: immunoSEQ multiplex PCR; TCRdb's copy keeps in-frame clones and lacks some. The sample holds about 54,000 clones, over 75% seen once. Sample: peripheral blood. Receptor source: a man between 50 and 59 years old with active COVID-19.

The gene calls are TRBV28 and TRBJ2-7, with D perhaps matching TRBD2 (7 bases). The length of the CDR3 is 13 residues. Germline loops: CDR1 MDHEN, CDR2 SYDVKM. V dropped 11 bases and J dropped 3 bases, with 17 bases sitting between them. The CDR3 here is CAGQRGKDYEQYF. The CDR3 nucleotides read TGTGCCGGACAGCGGGGAAAGGACTACGAGCAGTACTTC.

The chain employs TRBV19 and TRBJ1-2; D might be TRBD1 (5 bases). CDR1 and CDR2 (germline): LNHDA, SQIVND (reference sequence). The CDR3 runs 13 residues. Trimming shortened V by 6 bases and J by 6 bases, and 14 bases separated the two germline ends. CDR3 amino acids: CASRTQGLDGYTF. CDR3 in DNA: TGTGCCAGTAGAACTCAGGGATTAGATGGCTACACCTTC.

The chain couples TRBV4-3 to TRBJ2-2; D remains ambiguous. Looked up from germline, CDR1 is LGHNA and CDR2 is YSLEER. The CDR3 is 13 amino acids. The germline V and J ends were trimmed by 7 bases and 7 bases, with 13 bases remaining between them. The CDR3 loop reads CASKWASGGELFF. The CDR3 DNA is TGCGCCAGCAAGTGGGCCTCAGGCGGGGAGCTGTTTTTT.

This clone was seen a single time. The CDR3 protein is CASSSIERTGAYEQYF. The CDR3, as DNA: TGCGCCAGCAGCTCGATCGAACGGACAGGGGCCTACGAGCAGTACTTC. The chain combines TRBV5-1 with TRBJ2-7; the match to TRBD1 covers 9 bases. This CDR3 has 16 amino acids. V dropped 3 bases and J dropped 2; count of bases not matched to a gene: 9. Germline lookup yields CDR1 SGHRS and CDR2 YFSETQ.

V and J are TRBV5-8 and TRBJ2-1; D is perhaps TRBD1 (5 bases). V lost 0 bases, J lost 4 bases, and 14 bases lay in between. The CDR3 length is 16 residues. Germline V gives CDR1 SGHTS, CDR2 YDEGEE. DNA of the CDR3: TGTGCCAGCAGCTTGGGCGCCCAGGGCGAATACAATGAGCAGTTCTTC. Amino acid sequence: CASSLGAQGEYNEQFF.

This sequence joins TRBV19 and TRBJ1-4; 9 nucleotides agree with TRBD1. Germline values: CDR1 LNHDA, CDR2 SQIVND (reference sequence). V dropped 6 bases and J dropped 6; count of bases not matched to a gene: 8. The CDR3 length is 15 residues. The CDR3 spells CASRPWTGEDEKLFF. The CDR3 DNA reads as TGTGCCAGTAGACCCTGGACAGGGGAGGATGAAAAACTGTTTTTT.

The J gene is TRBJ2-3, the V gene TRBV5-5, with 7 bases fitting TRBD2. The V gene's germline CDR1 is SGHKS and CDR2 YYEKEE (reference sequence). The CDR3 consists of 14 residues. Trimming at V came to 4 bases and at J to 7 bases, leaving 9 bases not matched to a gene. The CDR3 sequence: CASSELTGGYTQYF. CDR3 nucleotide sequence: TGTGCCAGCAGCGAGCTAACGGGGGGTTATACGCAGTATTTT.

This clone was counted a single time. This CDR3 is CASSLGSVNEQFF. DNA of the CDR3: TGTGCCAGCAGCTTAGGCAGCGTAAATGAGCAGTTCTTC. The chain combines TRBV13 with TRBJ2-1; D is uncertain. This CDR3 has 13 amino acids. CDR1 PRHDT and CDR2 FYEKMQ come from the germline V gene (reference sequence). V lost 0 bases and J lost 7, with 7 bases in between.

This clone appeared once. The rearrangement uses TRBV6-7 and TRBJ1-2; D may be TRBD1 (6 bases). TRBV6-7 is sorted into the ORF group, with uncertain function. The CDR3 covers 15 residues. V lost 0 bases to trimming and J lost 8 bases, with 16 bases between them. This CDR3 reads CASSYSRRTGIGYTF. DNA for the CDR3: TGTGCCAGCAGTTACTCCAGGCGCACAGGGATCGGCTACACCTTC.

The chain is built from TRBV28 and TRBJ2-5; 11 nucleotides align to TRBD2. There are 15 residues in the CDR3. Germline assignment: CDR1 MDHEN and CDR2 SYDVKM. V lost 5 bases, J lost 5 bases, and 7 bases stayed unmatched. CDR3 sequence (DNA): TGTGCCAGCAGTACTAGCGGGAGAGGGGATGAGACCCAGTACTTC. Amino acids: CASSTSGRGDETQYF.

CDR3 protein: CASSLGTGEEEKLFF. The DNA of the CDR3 is TGCGCCAGCAGCTTGGGGACAGGGGAGGAAGAAAAACTGTTTTTT. The chain employs TRBV5-1 and TRBJ1-4, with 9 bases that match TRBD1. The germline gives CDR1 SGHRS, CDR2 YFSETQ. The CDR3 length is 15 residues. Germline trimming cut 0 bases from V and 8 bases from J; bases unmatched to any gene: 5.